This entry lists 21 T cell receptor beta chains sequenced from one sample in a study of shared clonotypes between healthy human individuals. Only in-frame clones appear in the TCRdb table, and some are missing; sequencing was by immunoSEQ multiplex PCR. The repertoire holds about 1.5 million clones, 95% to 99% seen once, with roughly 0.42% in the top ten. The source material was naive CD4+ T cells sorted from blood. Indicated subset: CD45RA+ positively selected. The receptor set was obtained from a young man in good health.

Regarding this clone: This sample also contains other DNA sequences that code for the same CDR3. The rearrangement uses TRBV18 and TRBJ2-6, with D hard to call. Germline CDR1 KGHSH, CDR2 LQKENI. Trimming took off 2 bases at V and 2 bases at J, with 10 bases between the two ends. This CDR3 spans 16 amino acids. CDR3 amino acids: CASSPLPSPGANVLTF. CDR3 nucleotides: TGTGCCAGCTCACCATTGCCGAGCCCTGGGGCCAACGTCCTGACTTTC. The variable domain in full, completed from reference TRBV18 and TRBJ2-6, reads NAGVMQNPRHLVRRRGQEARLRCSPMKGHSHVYWYRQLPEEGLKFMVYLQKENIIDESGMPKERFSAEFPKEGPSILRIQQVVRGDSAAYFCASSPLPSPGANVLTFGAGSRLTVL.

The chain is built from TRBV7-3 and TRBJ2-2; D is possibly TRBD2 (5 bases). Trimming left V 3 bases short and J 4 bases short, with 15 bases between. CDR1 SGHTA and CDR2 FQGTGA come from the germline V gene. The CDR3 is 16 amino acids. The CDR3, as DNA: TGTGCCAGCAGCTTGAACGGAGGACGGAGCACCGGGGAGCTGTTTTTT. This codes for CASSLNGGRSTGELFF.

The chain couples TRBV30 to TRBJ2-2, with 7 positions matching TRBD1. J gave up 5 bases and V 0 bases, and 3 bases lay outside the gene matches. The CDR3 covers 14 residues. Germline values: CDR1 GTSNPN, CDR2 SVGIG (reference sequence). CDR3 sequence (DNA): TGTGCCTGGAGTGTAGGACAGGTTACCGGGGAGCTGTTTTTT. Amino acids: CAWSVGQVTGELFF.

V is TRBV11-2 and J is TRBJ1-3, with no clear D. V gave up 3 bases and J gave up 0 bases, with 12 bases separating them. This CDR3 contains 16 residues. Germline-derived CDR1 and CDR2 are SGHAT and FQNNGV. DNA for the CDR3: TGTGCCAGCAGCTTGACTGGACGTAACTCTGGAAACACCATATATTTT. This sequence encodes CASSLTGRNSGNTIYF.

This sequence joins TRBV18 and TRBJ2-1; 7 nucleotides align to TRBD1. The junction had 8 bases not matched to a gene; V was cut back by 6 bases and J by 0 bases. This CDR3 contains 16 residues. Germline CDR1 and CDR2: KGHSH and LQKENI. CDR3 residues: CASSRPGQSSYNEQFF. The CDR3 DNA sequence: TGTGCCAGCTCGCGACCGGGACAGAGCTCCTACAATGAGCAGTTCTTC.

In DNA form, the CDR3 reads TGTGCCAGTAGGACCACAGGGGGGGCCGGGGAGCTGTTTTTT. This gives the protein CASRTTGGAGELFF. The chain is built from TRBV19 and TRBJ2-2, with TRBD1 as a possible D gene (8 bases). Germline CDR1 is LNHDA and CDR2 is SQIVND (reference sequence). V lost 6 bases, J lost 6 bases, and 14 bases lay in between. CDR3 length equals 14 residues.

The CDR3 DNA reads TGTGCCAGCAGTGAATCTGGGATCTCCTACAATGAGCAGTTCTTC. Translated, it gives CASSESGISYNEQFF. This chain connects TRBV6-1 to TRBJ2-1; D gene ambiguous. The V end was cut by 2 bases, the J end by 0 bases, with 8 bases between. Germline-derived CDR1 and CDR2 are MNHNS and SASEGT. The CDR3 loop spans 15 amino acids.

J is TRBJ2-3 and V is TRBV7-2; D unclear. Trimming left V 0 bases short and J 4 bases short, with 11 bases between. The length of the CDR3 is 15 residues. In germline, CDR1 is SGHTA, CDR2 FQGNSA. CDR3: CASSLALERSDTQYF. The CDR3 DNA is TGTGCCAGCAGCTTAGCCCTAGAAAGGTCAGATACGCAGTATTTT.

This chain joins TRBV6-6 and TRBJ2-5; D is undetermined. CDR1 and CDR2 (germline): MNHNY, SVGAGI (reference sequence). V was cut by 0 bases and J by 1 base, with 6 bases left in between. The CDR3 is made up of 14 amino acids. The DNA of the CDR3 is TGTGCCAGCAGTTACTCGAAGGGCCAAGAGACCCAGTACTTC. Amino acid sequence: CASSYSKGQETQYF.

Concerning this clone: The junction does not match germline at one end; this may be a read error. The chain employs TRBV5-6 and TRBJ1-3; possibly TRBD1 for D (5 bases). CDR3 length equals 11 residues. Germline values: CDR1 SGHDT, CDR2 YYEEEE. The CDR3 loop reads CASSLAGTVHF. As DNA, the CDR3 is TGTGCCAGCAGCTTGGCAGGGACGGTGCATTTT.

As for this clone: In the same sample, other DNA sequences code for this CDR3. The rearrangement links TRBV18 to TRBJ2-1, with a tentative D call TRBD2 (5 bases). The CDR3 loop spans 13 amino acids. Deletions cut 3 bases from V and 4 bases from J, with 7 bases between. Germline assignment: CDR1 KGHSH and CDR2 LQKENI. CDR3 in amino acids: CASSPDLYNEQFF. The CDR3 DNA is TGTGCCAGCTCACCGGACTTATACAATGAGCAGTTCTTC.

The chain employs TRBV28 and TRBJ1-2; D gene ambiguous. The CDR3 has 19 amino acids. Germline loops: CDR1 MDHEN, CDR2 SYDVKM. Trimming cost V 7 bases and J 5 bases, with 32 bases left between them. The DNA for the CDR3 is TGTGCCAGCATTGAAAGAGTGCAGAGTCCTGGCCAAAATTTTTATGGCTACACCTTC. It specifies CASIERVQSPGQNFYGYTF.

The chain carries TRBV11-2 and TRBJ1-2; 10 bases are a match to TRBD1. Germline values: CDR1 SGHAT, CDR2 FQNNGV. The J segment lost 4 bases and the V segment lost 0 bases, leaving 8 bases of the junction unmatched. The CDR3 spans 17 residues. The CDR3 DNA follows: TGTGCCAGCAGCTTAGATCGCAGACAGGGGGCTCGCTATGGCTACACCTTC. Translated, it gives CASSLDRRQGARYGYTF.

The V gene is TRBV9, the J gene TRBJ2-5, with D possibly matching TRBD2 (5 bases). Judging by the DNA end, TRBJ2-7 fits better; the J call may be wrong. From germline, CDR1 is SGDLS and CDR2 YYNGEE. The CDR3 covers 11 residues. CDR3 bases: TGTGCCAGCAGCAGCGGTGACGAGCAGTACTTC. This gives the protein CASSSGDEQYF.

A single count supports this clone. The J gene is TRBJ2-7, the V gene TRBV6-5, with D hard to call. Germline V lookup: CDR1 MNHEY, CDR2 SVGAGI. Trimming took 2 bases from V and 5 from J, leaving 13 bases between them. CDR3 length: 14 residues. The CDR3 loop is CASSYAQVRDEQYF. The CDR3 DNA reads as TGTGCCAGCAGTTACGCCCAGGTCCGGGACGAGCAGTACTTC.

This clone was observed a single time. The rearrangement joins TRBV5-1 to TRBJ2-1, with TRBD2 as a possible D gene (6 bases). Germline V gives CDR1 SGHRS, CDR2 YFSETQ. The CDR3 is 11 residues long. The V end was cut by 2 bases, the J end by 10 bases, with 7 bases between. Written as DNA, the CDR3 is TGCGCCAGCAGCTTTGGGGGGGAGCAGTTCTTC. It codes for CASSFGGEQFF.

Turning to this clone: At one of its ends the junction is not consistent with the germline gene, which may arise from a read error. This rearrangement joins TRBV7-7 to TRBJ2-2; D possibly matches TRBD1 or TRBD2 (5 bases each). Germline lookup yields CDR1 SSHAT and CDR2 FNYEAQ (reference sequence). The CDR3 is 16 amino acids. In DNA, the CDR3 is TGTGCTAGCAGCTTACGGGGCCCAGGGTCGGTCGGGGAGCTGTTTTTT. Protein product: CASSLRGPGSVGELFF.

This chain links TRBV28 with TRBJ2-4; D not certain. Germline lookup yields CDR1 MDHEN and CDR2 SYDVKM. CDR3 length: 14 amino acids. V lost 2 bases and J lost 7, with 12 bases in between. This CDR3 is CASSLDGWLNIQYF. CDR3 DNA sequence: TGTGCCAGCAGTTTAGACGGGTGGCTGAACATTCAGTACTTC.

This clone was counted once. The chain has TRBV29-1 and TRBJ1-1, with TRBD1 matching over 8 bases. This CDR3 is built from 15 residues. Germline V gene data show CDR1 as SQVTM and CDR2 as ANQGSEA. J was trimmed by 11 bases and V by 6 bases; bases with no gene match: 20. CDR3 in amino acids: CSVDLTGTGLPGAFF. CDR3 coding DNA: TGCAGCGTAGATCTTACCGGGACAGGTTTACCGGGGGCTTTCTTT.

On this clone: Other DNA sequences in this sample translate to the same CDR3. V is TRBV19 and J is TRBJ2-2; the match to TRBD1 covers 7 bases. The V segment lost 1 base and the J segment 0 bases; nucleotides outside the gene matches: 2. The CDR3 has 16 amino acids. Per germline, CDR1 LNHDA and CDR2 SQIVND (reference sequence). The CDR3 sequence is CASSIVQGANTGELFF. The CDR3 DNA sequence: TGTGCCAGTAGTATAGTGCAGGGGGCGAACACCGGGGAGCTGTTTTTT. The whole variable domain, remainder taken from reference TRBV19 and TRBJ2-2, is DGGITQSPKYLFRKEGQNVTLSCEQNLNHDAMYWYRQDPGQGLRLIYYSQIVNDFQKGDIAEGYSVSREKKESFPLTVTSAQKNPTAFYLCASSIVQGANTGELFFGEGSRLTVL.

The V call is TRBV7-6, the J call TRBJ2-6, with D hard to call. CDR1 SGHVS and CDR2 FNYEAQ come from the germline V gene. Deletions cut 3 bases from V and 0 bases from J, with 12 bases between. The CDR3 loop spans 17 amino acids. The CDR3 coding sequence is TGTGCCAGCAGCTTGACCCGAGGAGACTCTGGGGCCAACGTCCTGACTTTC. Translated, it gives CASSLTRGDSGANVLTF. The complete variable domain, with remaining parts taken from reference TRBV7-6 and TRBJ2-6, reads GAGVSQSPRYKVTKRGQDVALRCDPISGHVSLYWYRQALGQGPEFLTYFNYEAQQDKSGLPNDRFSAERPEGSISTLTIQRTEQRDSAMYRCASSLTRGDSGANVLTFGAGSRLTVL.